These 12 T cell receptor beta chains were all obtained from the same sample, sequenced in a study of shared clonotypes between healthy human individuals (dated by TCRdb to the early 2020s). Libraries were prepared through the immunoSEQ multiplex PCR assay. TCRdb obtained this table from immuneACCESS and retained in-frame rearrangements with V and J assigned. These tables miss some clones; where compared with another copy, unresolved V genes account for less than half of the shortfall, and the remainder is unexplained. This sample is represented by about 1 million clones; under 80% of them were singletons. In total, the top ten clones hold 1.4% to 1.5% of the sample. What was sequenced was memory CD4+ T cells sorted from blood. Per the publication, the cell subset or site label means: CD45RA-negative fraction. These receptors were collected from a man in his late teens or twenties in good health.

The CDR3 DNA is TGTGCCAGCAGCCCAAAGGTGTTACCGGGAGATACGCAGTATTTT. This sequence encodes CASSPKVLPGDTQYF. This sequence joins TRBV2 and TRBJ2-3; D is undetermined. Germline V CDR1 and CDR2: SNHLY, FYNNEI. This CDR3 is 15 amino acids long. Trimming stripped 6 bases from V and 5 bases from J, with 18 bases between.

This chain links TRBV11-2 with TRBJ1-2; D gene unclear. V was shortened by 1 base and J by 7 bases, with 10 bases between the two germline ends. The CDR3 length is 13 residues. Germline CDR1 SGHAT, CDR2 FQNNGV. The CDR3 region is CASSLGGLVGYTF. CDR3 in DNA: TGTGCCAGCAGCTTAGGAGGGTTAGTTGGCTACACCTTC.

The chain carries TRBV18 and TRBJ2-3; D is unclear. This CDR3 has 12 amino acids. V shed 3 bases and J shed 10 bases, with 11 bases lying between them. In germline, CDR1 is KGHSH, CDR2 LQKENI. The CDR3 loop is CASSPPELAQYF. CDR3 nucleotides: TGTGCCAGCTCACCTCCAGAACTGGCGCAGTATTTT.

The chain couples TRBV5-1 to TRBJ1-1; TRBD1 agrees at 11 bases. The CDR3 spans 16 residues. V lost 2 bases and J lost 2; bases outside the gene matches: 5. CDR1 SGHRS and CDR2 YFSETQ come from the germline V gene. CDR3 DNA sequence: TGCGCCAGCAGCTTTGAGGGGACAGGGGGAAACACTGAAGCTTTCTTT. Translation gives CASSFEGTGGNTEAFF.

The chain has TRBV28 and TRBJ2-7; 7 bases map to TRBD1. V lost 6 bases to trimming and J lost 4 bases; unmatched junction nucleotides: 12. This CDR3 is 15 amino acids long. CDR1 is MDHEN and CDR2 is SYDVKM in the germline V gene. CDR3 sequence: CASSSVGMGQYEQYF. Written as DNA, the CDR3 is TGTGCCAGCAGCTCCGTGGGGATGGGACAGTACGAGCAGTACTTC. The full variable domain, with the rest looked up from reference TRBV28 and TRBJ2-7, is DVKVTQSSRYLVKRTGEKVFLECVQDMDHENMFWYRQDPGLGLRLIYFSYDVKMKEKGDIPEGYSVSREKKERFSLILESASTNQTSMYLCASSSVGMGQYEQYFGPGTRLTVT.

A few counts support this clone. The V gene is TRBV10-3, the J gene TRBJ1-5; 9 nucleotides line up with TRBD1. The CDR3 has 16 amino acids. V shed 5 bases, J shed 2 bases, and the junction held 7 bases outside the gene matches. Germline V CDR1 and CDR2: ENHRY, SYGVKD. For the CDR3, the DNA is TGTGCCATCAGTCCGGGACAGGGTGTGCGCAATCAGCCCCAGCATTTT. Amino acids: CAISPGQGVRNQPQHF.

This clone was detected a few times. V gene TRBV30 combines with J gene TRBJ1-6; 7 bases agree with TRBD1. There are 12 residues in the CDR3. J lost 14 bases, V lost 4 bases, and 8 bases had no gene match. Germline V gene sequence: CDR1 GTSNPN, CDR2 SVGIG (reference sequence). The CDR3 reads CAWTAGGRSLHF. In DNA form, the CDR3 reads TGTGCCTGGACGGCAGGGGGAAGGTCCCTCCACTTT.

This clone was detected only once. This chain links TRBV5-1 with TRBJ2-7; TRBD1 or TRBD2 may be the D gene (5 bases each). This CDR3 is built from 14 residues. In germline, CDR1 is SGHRS, CDR2 YFSETQ. Trimming stripped 0 bases from V and 6 bases from J, with 13 bases between. The DNA of the CDR3 is TGCGCCAGCAGCTTGGATGGGGGTATGGTCGAGCAGTACTTC. This codes for CASSLDGGMVEQYF.

The J gene is TRBJ2-1, the V gene TRBV5-1, with a possible D match to TRBD2 (5 bases). Germline V gene sequence: CDR1 SGHRS, CDR2 YFSETQ. This CDR3 has 14 amino acids. Between the trimmed V and J ends, which lost 3 bases and 0 bases, there was a span of 7 bases. CDR3 coding DNA: TGCGCCAGCAGCTGGGAGACCTCCTACAATGAGCAGTTCTTC. Its protein product is CASSWETSYNEQFF.

The rearrangement joins TRBV18 to TRBJ2-2; D is possibly TRBD1 (5 bases). CDR1 and CDR2 from the germline V gene are KGHSH and LQKENI. Trimming removed 5 bases at V and 0 bases at J, with 13 bases between. This CDR3 has 16 amino acids. The CDR3 DNA sequence: TGTGCCAGCTCATTACAGGAACAGGCGAACACCGGGGAGCTGTTTTTT. This encodes CASSLQEQANTGELFF.

The genes are TRBV6-1 and TRBJ1-5; 9 bases match TRBD1. Germline loops: CDR1 MNHNS, CDR2 SASEGT. Trimming at V came to 1 base and at J to 6 bases, leaving 10 bases not matched to a gene. This CDR3 comprises 17 residues. CDR3 DNA sequence: TGTGCCAGCAGTGAAGGGACAGGGGTCGGGGTTGGTCAGCCCCAGCATTTT. Protein: CASSEGTGVGVGQPQHF.

The CDR3 region has the DNA TGTGCCAGCAGCTTAGCCCGCTCAGGAGAGCAGTACTTC. As protein: CASSLARSGEQYF. The chain joins TRBV11-3 to TRBJ2-7; D is uncertain. This CDR3 has 13 amino acids. Trimming cost V 1 base and J 7 bases, with 11 bases left between them. CDR1 is SGHNT and CDR2 is YENEEA in the germline V gene.